One sample yielded the 9 T cell receptor beta chains listed below, sequenced in a study of cytomegalovirus exposure and HLA in healthy donors. The PCR was carried out with 60 Vbeta primers and 13 Jbeta primers. Repertoires were generated with immunoSEQ multiplex PCR, while TCRdb's copy carries only in-frame clones and drops some. The sample has 150,000 to 190,000 clones; roughly 85% are singletons. Sequencing was carried out using PBMCs. The receptors derive from a woman between 18 and 29 years old in good health and CMV-seronegative.

This clone was seen just once. The chain carries TRBV10-3 and TRBJ2-5, with D tentatively TRBD2 (6 bases). The germline CDR1 and CDR2 sequences are ENHRY and SYGVKD. The length of the CDR3 is 13 residues. V was cut by 7 bases and J by 5 bases, with 14 bases left in between. The CDR3 DNA reads as TGTGCCATCACGGCGGGGCTGAGGGAGACCCAGTACTTC. Translation gives CAITAGLRETQYF.

The sample holds a few counts of this clone. Written as DNA, the CDR3 is TGTGCCAGCAGTTTGTACAGGTGGTGGCCCCAGCATTTT. Amino acid sequence: CASSLYRWWPQHF. The genes are TRBV27 and TRBJ1-5; D possibly corresponds to TRBD1 (5 bases). V shed 3 bases and J shed 9 bases, with 12 bases lying between them. This CDR3 has 13 amino acids. The germline V gene has CDR1 MNHEY and CDR2 SMNVEV (reference sequence).

This clone was counted only a few times. The chain employs TRBV7-9 and TRBJ1-6; 8 positions match TRBD1. Germline trimming cut 5 bases from V and 10 bases from J; bases unmatched to any gene: 4. The CDR3 loop spans 13 amino acids. Germline values: CDR1 SEHNR, CDR2 FQNEAQ (reference sequence). The CDR3 spells CASSARTGSPLHF. The CDR3 DNA sequence: TGTGCCAGCAGCGCCCGGACAGGGTCACCCCTCCACTTT.

The V call is TRBV10-3, the J call TRBJ1-3; D not resolved. Between the trimmed V and J ends, which lost 1 base and 0 bases, there was a span of 13 bases. This CDR3 has 17 amino acids. Germline V gene sequence: CDR1 ENHRY, CDR2 SYGVKD. In DNA form, the CDR3 reads TGTGCCATCAGTGAGTTTTTCGGAGGGTTCTCTGGAAACACCATATATTTT. It yields the protein CAISEFFGGFSGNTIYF.

This chain uses TRBV7-2 with TRBJ2-5; D may be TRBD1 (6 bases). Germline V CDR1 and CDR2: SGHTA, FQGNSA. The CDR3 is made up of 14 amino acids. V dropped 1 base and J dropped 1 base, with 7 bases sitting between them. The CDR3 region has the DNA TGTGCCAGCAGCTTAGTGGGGGCCCAAGAGACCCAGTACTTC. The encoded protein is CASSLVGAQETQYF.

The CDR3 sequence: CASSPDPGQYNEQFF. The CDR3 bases are TGCGCCAGCAGCCCGGACCCGGGACAGTACAATGAGCAGTTCTTC. The chain uses TRBV5-1 and TRBJ2-1; 7 nucleotides line up with TRBD1. Germline-derived CDR1 and CDR2 are SGHRS and YFSETQ. Trimming removed 4 bases from V and 4 bases from J; junction bases left unmatched: 8. The CDR3 spans 15 residues.

The chain links TRBV27 to TRBJ2-3, with TRBD2 identical over 11 bases. Germline values: CDR1 MNHEY, CDR2 SMNVEV (reference sequence). The J segment lost 6 bases and the V segment lost 5 bases, leaving 10 bases of the junction unmatched. CDR3 length: 16 amino acids. CDR3 coding DNA: TGTGCCAGCAGTCCTCCTAGCGGGGGGCCTTCTGATACGCAGTATTTT. It codes for CASSPPSGGPSDTQYF.

This clone occurred once. V and J are TRBV19 and TRBJ1-2, with D unclear. The CDR3 loop spans 14 amino acids. V lost 11 bases and J lost 8, with 24 bases in between. Per the germline V gene, CDR1 is LNHDA and CDR2 is SQIVND (reference sequence). CDR3 protein: CAAAGGRGFDGYTF. In nucleotides, the CDR3 is TGTGCCGCCGCTGGAGGGAGAGGGTTCGACGGCTACACCTTC.

The CDR3 is CASSPVRRGTNEQFF. As DNA, the CDR3 is TGTGCCAGCAGCCCCGTGAGAAGGGGCACCAATGAGCAGTTCTTC. The chain recombines TRBV11-2 with TRBJ2-1; D is possibly TRBD1 (5 bases). Between the trimmed V and J ends, which lost 5 bases and 6 bases, there was a span of 17 bases. CDR3 length: 15 amino acids. Germline V lookup: CDR1 SGHAT, CDR2 FQNNGV.